The source of this TCR beta chain is a study of shared clonotypes between healthy human individuals. General study results and limits: Depth of sequencing was expected to influence donor clonotype sharing. Represented diversity (both genetic and exposure-history) was limited by the small number of donors.

This clone was found once. Its antigen remains unknown. Germline loops: CDR1 SGHRS, CDR2 YFSETQ. With 6 bases clipped from V and 4 bases from J, the junction kept 8 bases outside the gene matches. The CDR3 spans 14 residues. Across several immunoSEQ plates, the genomic DNA of each subset was split evenly. The data were produced by immunoSEQ multiplex PCR, yet TCRdb's version contains in-frame clones alone and is incomplete. This table has some 1 million clones, around 76% appearing once. Sequencing was done on a sample of memory CD4+ T cells sorted from blood. Specified subset: CD45RA-negative fraction. V is TRBV5-1 and J is TRBJ1-1, with TRBD1 matching over 8 bases. The receptor comes from a man aged 18 to 29 in good health. CDR3 protein: CASNPTGDRTEAFF. The CDR3 DNA is TGCGCCAGCAACCCGACAGGGGATCGCACTGAAGCTTTCTTT.